These T cell receptor beta chains were read from a single sample in a study of blood T cell repertoires in COVID-19. Only in-frame clones appear in the TCRdb table, and some are missing; sequencing was by immunoSEQ multiplex PCR. The table lists tens of thousands of clones, about 83% of them singletons. Specimen: peripheral blood. These receptors came from a man aged 50 to 60 with acute or convalescent COVID-19. Both conserved end residues are part of each CDR3. Fields, in order: V gene, J gene, clone size, D gene, CDR3 protein, CDR3 DNA. The D gene is left open where the match is weak. Clone size is shown for a subset of rows, as once, few, many or a class of expanded clone.

TRBV3-1/TRBV3-2	TRBJ2-1	few	NA	CASSRSAGSYNEQFF	TGTGCCAGCAGCCGGTCGGCGGGAAGCTACAATGAGCAGTTCTTC
TRBV5-1	TRBJ1-3	NA	TRBD1	CASSLGDRISGNTIYF	TGCGCCAGCAGCTTGGGGGACAGGATCTCTGGAAACACCATATATTTT
TRBV28	TRBJ2-7	NA	NA	CASSLWSPLQGPSSYEQYF	TGTGCCAGCAGTTTATGGTCACCCCTTCAGGGCCCTTCCTCCTACGAGCAGTACTTC
TRBV4-1	TRBJ2-2	NA	NA	CASSQGPNTGELFF	TGCGCCAGCAGCCAAGGTCCTAACACCGGGGAGCTGTTTTTT
TRBV3-1/TRBV3-2	TRBJ2-3	NA	TRBD2	CASSPWTSGTDTQYF	TGTGCCAGCAGCCCCTGGACTAGCGGCACAGATACGCAGTATTTT
TRBV9	TRBJ2-3	NA	TRBD2	CASSVAGAGGDTQYF	TGTGCCAGCAGCGTAGCAGGAGCGGGGGGAGATACGCAGTATTTT
TRBV7-9	TRBJ2-1	NA	TRBD2	CASEGTSGSNEQFF	TGTGCCAGCGAGGGGACTAGCGGGAGCAATGAGCAGTTCTTC
TRBV10-3	TRBJ2-3	once	NA	CAISEYQGGATDTQYF	TGTGCCATCAGTGAGTACCAGGGGGGAGCCACAGATACGCAGTATTTT
TRBV5-1	TRBJ2-7	NA	TRBD2	CASSLASGGDRTDEQYF	TGCGCCAGCAGCTTGGCTAGCGGGGGAGATCGTACGGACGAGCAGTACTTC
TRBV5-4	TRBJ1-3	NA	TRBD1	CASSLDRPSSGNTIYF	TGTGCCAGCAGCCTGGACAGGCCGAGCTCTGGAAACACCATATATTTT
TRBV24-1	TRBJ2-7	few	TRBD1	CATSDLRGTGFHEQYF	TGTGCCACCAGTGATTTGCGTGGGACAGGGTTCCACGAGCAGTACTTC
TRBV2	TRBJ1-6	NA	TRBD1	CASRAGTDNSPLHF	TGTGCCAGCAGAGCCGGGACAGATAATTCACCCCTCCACTTT
TRBV7-9	TRBJ2-7	NA	TRBD2	CASSPPRGGNEQYF	TGTGCCAGCAGCCCTCCGCGGGGGGGGAACGAGCAGTACTTC
TRBV5-5	TRBJ2-1	NA	NA	CASSLHSGFNEQFF	TGTGCCAGCAGCTTGCATAGCGGCTTCAATGAGCAGTTCTTC
TRBV7-8	TRBJ1-5	NA	TRBD1	CASSPGTGGLRSNQPQHF	TGTGCCAGCAGCCCCGGGACAGGGGGGCTCCGGAGCAATCAGCCCCAGCATTTT
TRBV4-1	TRBJ2-5	NA	NA	CASSLEGFPGETQYF	TGCGCCAGCAGCCTAGAAGGTTTTCCGGGTGAGACCCAGTACTTC
TRBV2	TRBJ1-2	NA	TRBD1	CASSQGQGGPYGYTF	TGTGCCAGCAGTCAGGGACAGGGAGGACCTTATGGCTACACCTTC
TRBV6-1	TRBJ2-3	NA	TRBD1	CASSETAGQGSDTQYF	TGTGCCAGCAGTGAAACGGCGGGACAGGGCTCAGATACGCAGTATTTT
TRBV7-8	TRBJ1-1	NA	NA	CASSRKRGGMNTEAFF	TGTGCCAGCAGCCGCAAAAGGGGGGGAATGAACACTGAAGCTTTCTTT
TRBV25-1	TRBJ1-6	NA	NA	CASSWENSPLHF	TGTGCCAGCAGTTGGGAGAATTCACCCCTCCACTTT
TRBV6-5	TRBJ2-7	NA	TRBD1	CASWQTGGLAYEQYF	TGTGCCAGCTGGCAAACAGGGGGCTTAGCCTACGAGCAGTACTTC
TRBV7-9	TRBJ2-7	NA	TRBD2	CASSATSGTYEQYF	TGTGCCAGCAGCGCTACTAGCGGGACCTACGAGCAGTACTTC
TRBV5-5	TRBJ2-7	few	TRBD1	CASSSKVWGLDRAYEQYF	TGTGCCAGCAGCTCGAAGGTATGGGGTCTGGACAGGGCCTACGAGCAGTACTTC